This is a list of T cell receptor beta chains from one sample in a study of blood T cell repertoires in COVID-19. Some clones are missing from TCRdb's copy, which holds only in-frame ones; the method was immunoSEQ multiplex PCR. The repertoire holds roughly 340,000 clones, with more than 80% as singletons. The source material was PBMCs or T cells enriched from blood (not recorded which). The source is a young man who had recovered from COVID-19. Both conserved end residues are part of each CDR3. A D gene is named only where the DNA matches it firmly. For some rows the clone size is stated as once, few or many, or as a class when expanded; others skip it.

size: once; V: TRBV7-9; J: TRBJ1-6; D: .; CDR3: CATRAGRNSPLHF; DNA: TGTGCCACCAGGGCAGGGCGAAATTCACCCCTCCACTTT
size: .; V: TRBV6-5; J: TRBJ1-1; D: TRBD1; CDR3: CASSHRGAEAFF; DNA: TGTGCCAGCAGTCACAGGGGCGCTGAAGCTTTCTTT
size: .; V: TRBV6-2/TRBV6-3; J: TRBJ2-7; D: .; CDR3: CASSYRGSGTSHEQYF; DNA: TGTGCCAGCAGTTACAGGGGGTCCGGGACCTCCCACGAGCAGTACTTC
size: .; V: TRBV18; J: TRBJ2-7; D: .; CDR3: CASSWQIPSYEQYF; DNA: TGTGCCAGCTCATGGCAGATCCCTTCCTACGAGCAGTACTTC
size: few; V: TRBV6-5; J: TRBJ1-1; D: TRBD1; CDR3: CASQTGPPRVTEAFF; DNA: TGTGCCAGTCAGACAGGGCCCCCTCGAGTGACTGAAGCTTTCTTT
size: .; V: TRBV7-8; J: TRBJ2-1; D: TRBD2; CDR3: CASSKRGTSDNEQFF; DNA: TGTGCCAGCAGCAAGAGGGGGACTAGCGACAATGAGCAGTTCTTC
size: .; V: TRBV3-1/TRBV3-2; J: TRBJ1-5; D: .; CDR3: CASSQGTQDQPQHF; DNA: TGTGCCAGCAGCCAAGGGACACAGGATCAGCCCCAGCATTTT
size: .; V: TRBV29-1; J: TRBJ1-5; D: .; CDR3: CSVRQYSNQPQHF; DNA: TGCAGCGTAAGACAGTATAGCAATCAGCCCCAGCATTTT
size: .; V: TRBV6-4; J: TRBJ2-1; D: .; CDR3: CASSASLAPNEQFF; DNA: TGTGCCAGCAGTGCTAGTCTAGCCCCCAACGAGCAGTTCTTC
size: .; V: TRBV9; J: TRBJ1-1; D: .; CDR3: CASSVGPPLMNTEAFF; DNA: TGTGCCAGCAGCGTAGGGCCCCCTCTGATGAACACTGAAGCTTTCTTT
size: .; V: TRBV2; J: TRBJ2-5; D: TRBD1; CDR3: CASRSEGADQETQYF; DNA: TGTGCCAGCAGGTCCGAGGGGGCGGACCAAGAGACCCAGTACTTC
size: .; V: TRBV3-1/TRBV3-2; J: TRBJ2-7; D: TRBD1; CDR3: CASSPDRPSYEQYF; DNA: TGTGCCAGCAGCCCGGACAGGCCCTCCTACGAGCAGTACTTC
size: .; V: TRBV7-2; J: TRBJ2-7; D: .; CDR3: CASSLGAGETYEQYF; DNA: TGTGCCAGCAGCTTAGGAGCGGGTGAAACCTACGAGCAGTACTTC
size: .; V: TRBV6-5; J: TRBJ1-1; D: TRBD1; CDR3: CASSWDSGTEAFF; DNA: TGTGCCAGCAGTTGGGACAGTGGGACTGAAGCTTTCTTT
size: .; V: TRBV19; J: TRBJ1-1; D: .; CDR3: CASSIDRLTNTEAFF; DNA: TGTGCCAGTAGTATAGATCGCCTCACAAATACTGAAGCTTTCTTT
size: .; V: TRBV10-3; J: TRBJ2-3; D: .; CDR3: CAISESNRYSDTQYF; DNA: TGTGCCATCAGTGAGTCAAACAGATACTCAGATACGCAGTATTTT
size: .; V: TRBV7-2; J: TRBJ2-2; D: TRBD2; CDR3: CASSLGGRGYTGELFF; DNA: TGTGCCAGCAGCTTAGGCGGGAGAGGGTATACCGGGGAGCTGTTTTTT
size: .; V: TRBV27; J: TRBJ2-1; D: TRBD1; CDR3: CASSITGQIYNEQFF; DNA: TGTGCCAGCAGCATAACGGGACAGATATACAATGAGCAGTTCTTC
size: .; V: TRBV29-1; J: TRBJ2-7; D: TRBD2; CDR3: CSARVSGRADEQYF; DNA: TGCAGCGCCAGAGTAAGCGGGAGGGCTGACGAGCAGTACTTC
size: .; V: TRBV14; J: TRBJ2-7; D: TRBD1; CDR3: CASSQEEEGTGLSEQYF; DNA: TGTGCCAGCAGCCAAGAAGAGGAGGGGACAGGGTTGTCCGAGCAGTACTTC
size: once; V: TRBV28; J: TRBJ2-5; D: TRBD1; CDR3: CASVGTGKETQYF; DNA: TGTGCCTCAGTAGGGACAGGGAAAGAGACCCAGTACTTC
size: .; V: TRBV5-1; J: TRBJ1-2; D: .; CDR3: CASSLGGYDYGYTF; DNA: TGCGCCAGCAGCTTGGGAGGGTACGACTATGGCTACACCTTC
size: .; V: TRBV5-4; J: TRBJ1-1; D: .; CDR3: CASSLDRVNTEAFF; DNA: TGTGCCAGCAGCTTGGACAGGGTTAACACTGAAGCTTTCTTT
size: .; V: TRBV7-9; J: TRBJ1-3; D: .; CDR3: CASSLSAGPPGNTIYF; DNA: TGTGCCAGCAGCTTATCGGCGGGGCCCCCTGGAAACACCATATATTTT
size: .; V: TRBV10-3; J: TRBJ1-1; D: TRBD1; CDR3: CAISVDRGEVTEAFF; DNA: TGTGCCATCAGTGTCGACAGGGGAGAGGTCACTGAAGCTTTCTTT
size: .; V: TRBV21-1; J: TRBJ1-2; D: .; CDR3: CASSKISGIYGYTF; DNA: TGTGCCAGCAGCAAAATCTCAGGGATATATGGCTACACCTTC
size: .; V: TRBV18; J: TRBJ1-1; D: TRBD1; CDR3: CASSLTQGYTEAFF; DNA: TGTGCCAGCTCACTGACACAGGGGTACACTGAAGCTTTCTTT
size: .; V: TRBV19; J: TRBJ2-2; D: .; CDR3: CASSPGANTGELFF; DNA: TGTGCCAGTAGCCCAGGGGCGAACACCGGGGAGCTGTTTTTT
size: .; V: TRBV28; J: TRBJ1-6; D: .; CDR3: CASSLLAVKRKSPLHF; DNA: TGTGCCAGCAGTTTATTAGCGGTAAAAAGGAAGTCACCCCTCCACTTT
size: .; V: TRBV7-9; J: TRBJ1-2; D: .; CDR3: CASSLVPGTYGYTF; DNA: TGTGCCAGCAGCTTAGTTCCAGGAACCTATGGCTACACCTTC
size: .; V: TRBV3-1/TRBV3-2; J: TRBJ2-7; D: TRBD2; CDR3: CASSQGPSGSYEQYF; DNA: TGTGCCAGCAGCCAAGGCCCAAGCGGGAGCTACGAGCAGTACTTC
size: .; V: TRBV18; J: TRBJ2-2; D: .; CDR3: CASSPLAIYSGELFF; DNA: TGTGCCAGCTCACCACTGGCCATATACAGCGGGGAGCTGTTTTTT
size: .; V: TRBV10-3; J: TRBJ1-5; D: .; CDR3: CAISEPTDLQPQHF; DNA: TGTGCCATCAGTGAGCCGACAGACCTCCAGCCCCAGCATTTT
size: .; V: TRBV3-1/TRBV3-2; J: TRBJ2-1; D: TRBD1; CDR3: CASSLVAGGINEQFF; DNA: TGTGCCAGCAGCCTAGTGGCAGGGGGCATCAATGAGCAGTTCTTC
size: .; V: TRBV6-1; J: TRBJ2-1; D: .; CDR3: CASSVMGHLSYNEQFF; DNA: TGTGCCAGCAGTGTTATGGGACACCTCTCCTACAATGAGCAGTTCTTC
size: .; V: TRBV7-3; J: TRBJ1-1; D: .; CDR3: CASSLAGTEAFF; DNA: TGTGCCAGCAGCTTGGCCGGGACTGAAGCTTTCTTT
size: many; V: TRBV30; J: TRBJ2-4; D: .; CDR3: CACLGGAKNIQYF; DNA: TGTGCCTGTTTAGGAGGGGCCAAAAACATTCAGTACTTC
size: .; V: TRBV30; J: TRBJ1-2; D: .; CDR3: CAWSVAGDANYGYTF; DNA: TGTGCCTGGAGTGTAGCGGGAGACGCTAACTATGGCTACACCTTC
size: .; V: TRBV18; J: TRBJ1-2; D: .; CDR3: CASSQEEIIYGYTF; DNA: TGTGCCAGCTCACAGGAGGAAATTATTTATGGCTACACCTTC
size: few; V: TRBV6-5; J: TRBJ1-2; D: .; CDR3: CASSSTVDYGYTF; DNA: TGTGCCAGCAGCTCTACGGTGGACTATGGCTACACCTTC
size: once; V: TRBV5-1; J: TRBJ1-2; D: .; CDR3: CASSLPDSAAGYTF; DNA: TGCGCCAGCAGCCTACCTGACAGTGCGGCTGGCTACACCTTC
size: .; V: TRBV6-6; J: TRBJ2-7; D: TRBD1; CDR3: CASSLNPGQGASEQYF; DNA: TGTGCCAGCAGTCTGAATCCGGGACAGGGGGCAAGCGAGCAGTACTTC
size: .; V: TRBV27; J: TRBJ1-1; D: TRBD1; CDR3: CASSRRGGTGPTEAFF; DNA: TGTGCCAGCAGTCGACGTGGGGGGACAGGGCCCACTGAAGCTTTCTTT
size: .; V: TRBV19; J: TRBJ2-1; D: TRBD1; CDR3: CASSIDRSGGYEQFF; DNA: TGTGCCAGTAGTATAGATCGGTCAGGGGGCTATGAGCAGTTCTTC
size: .; V: TRBV29-1; J: TRBJ2-7; D: .; CDR3: CSVAWSPTYEQYF; DNA: TGCAGCGTTGCTTGGAGCCCGACCTACGAGCAGTACTTC
size: .; V: TRBV27; J: TRBJ2-7; D: .; CDR3: CASSLSAPYEQYF; DNA: TGTGCCAGCAGTTTATCAGCACCCTACGAGCAGTACTTC
size: .; V: TRBV27; J: TRBJ2-7; D: .; CDR3: CASTRVGGTYEQYF; DNA: TGTGCCAGCACTCGGGTGGGGGGAACCTACGAGCAGTACTTC
size: .; V: TRBV28; J: TRBJ2-2; D: TRBD1; CDR3: CASSSKSRQGTNTGELFF; DNA: TGTGCCAGCAGTTCAAAGAGCAGACAGGGGACGAACACCGGGGAGCTGTTTTTT
size: few; V: TRBV3-1/TRBV3-2; J: TRBJ1-2; D: .; CDR3: CASSQVGANYGYTF; DNA: TGTGCCAGCAGCCAAGTCGGGGCTAACTATGGCTACACCTTC
size: .; V: TRBV18; J: TRBJ1-1; D: .; CDR3: CASSPPNGGNTEAFF; DNA: TGTGCCAGCTCACCACCGAACGGGGGAAACACTGAAGCTTTCTTT
size: .; V: TRBV9; J: TRBJ2-7; D: TRBD1; CDR3: CASSVEGQGVYEQYF; DNA: TGTGCCAGCAGCGTGGAGGGACAGGGGGTATACGAGCAGTACTTC